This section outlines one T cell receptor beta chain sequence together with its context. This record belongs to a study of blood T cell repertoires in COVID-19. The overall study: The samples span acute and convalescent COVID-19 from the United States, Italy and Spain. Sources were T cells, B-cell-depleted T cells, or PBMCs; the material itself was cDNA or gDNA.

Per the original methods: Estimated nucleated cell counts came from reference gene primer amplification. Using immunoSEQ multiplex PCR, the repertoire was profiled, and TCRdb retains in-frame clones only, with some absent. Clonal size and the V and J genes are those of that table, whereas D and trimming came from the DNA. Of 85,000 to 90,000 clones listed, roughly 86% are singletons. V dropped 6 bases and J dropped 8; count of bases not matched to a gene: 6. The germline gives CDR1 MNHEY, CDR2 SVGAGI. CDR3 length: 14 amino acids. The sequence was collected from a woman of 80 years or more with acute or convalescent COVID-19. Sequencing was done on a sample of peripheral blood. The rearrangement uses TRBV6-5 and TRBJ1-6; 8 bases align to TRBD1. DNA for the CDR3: TGTGCCAGCAGCTACGACAGGGGTGATTCACCCCTCCACTTT. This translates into CASSYDRGDSPLHF.